The text below deals with one TCR beta chain. Its antigen is still unknown. Base-call qualities are not available, and no considerably larger clone is one nucleotide away. In the germline V gene, CDR1 corresponds to SNHLY and CDR2 to FYNNEI. Relative to germline, V is 5 bases shorter and J is 0 bases shorter, with 7 bases between their ends. The CDR3 contains 13 residues, cysteine and phenylalanine counted. Of all the DNA, just the CDR3 is kept, 39 bases in frame from base 1. These data are taken from a study of vaccination effects on CD4 cells after COVID-19 (dated by TCRdb to the early 2020s). Some background on the complete study: Across the study, the median time from the second dose to post-vaccine sampling was 72 days (range 14 to 241). The full study included roughly 10 COVID-19 convalescent patients and a handful of SARS-CoV-2-naive healthy vaccine recipients. In both COVID-19 convalescent patients and infection-naive vaccine recipients, the study compared SARS-CoV-2 spike-specific CD4+ TCR repertoires from before mRNA vaccination with those from after it. In the study, cultures from other donors were sequenced using the Oncomine TCR Beta short-read assay on an Illumina iSeq 100.

Results and caveats for the whole study, not just this receptor: At late post-vaccination timepoints, both infection-induced and vaccine-induced clones showed marked clonal contraction, consistent with waning T cell responses. The study was limited by a small number of convalescent patients, and early post-infection timepoints were lacking. Among healthy vaccine recipients, nearly all vaccine-induced clones were SARS-CoV-2 mono-reactive, and only 1 of 255 was cross-reactive with common cold coronaviruses.

Library method: the immunoSEQ multiplex PCR assay. DNA from the CD4+ T cells that had been cultured and isolated underwent TCR beta CDR3 sequencing. The original pipeline was this. Non-productive TCR sequences were discarded, and reads were trimmed to the CDR3 region, with only CDR3s of 7 or more amino acids retained. The MANAFEST web app was used to identify antigen-specific clonotypes by comparing expansion in peptide wells with expansion in reference cultures. To be called positive, a clone needed expansion at FDR<0.05 compared with the reference and with all other wells, an odds ratio greater than 5, and a frequency greater than 0.1% in two replicate wells. Clonotypes significantly expanded in SARS-CoV-2 spike wells and in at least one common cold coronavirus spike condition were defined as cross-reactive. CDR3 similarity was assessed by Levenshtein distance with the stringdist R package, and unrooted trees were built with ape in R 3.6.1. The immuneACCESS repertoire file appears here via TCRdb, limited to in-frame rearrangements. These files lack a portion of the clones; in checked studies, under half of the deficit traces to unresolved V genes, and the cause of the others is not known. D and trimming come from the DNA, and the V and J calls and clone size come from that table. The sample yields fewer than 90,000 clones; under 85% were counted once. Of the sample, more than 0.85% is held by the ten largest clones.

To identify antigen-specific CD4+ T cell clonotypes by their expansion, the ViraFEST assay first stimulated PBMC with viral peptide pools and then applied TCR sequencing. After more than nine days of culture, CD4+ T cells were isolated with the EasySep CD4+ T cell isolation kit. Each participant received two doses of an mRNA SARS-CoV-2 vaccine, either BNT162b2 or mRNA-1273. Healthy vaccine recipients had no prior SARS-CoV-2 infection, confirmed by negative nucleocapsid antibodies before and after vaccination. Each well held two million PBMC cultured in IMDM containing around 5% human AB serum, around 10 IU/ml IL-2 and gentamicin, along with approximately 10 ug/ml peptides. Half of the culture medium was replaced with fresh IL-2-containing medium on days 3 and 7. Each peptide stimulation condition was cultured in triplicate wells unless otherwise noted. PBMC were separated from whole blood using Ficoll-Paque Plus gradient centrifugation and were then either cryopreserved at -140C or used fresh. Overlapping peptide pools spanned the spike proteins of SARS-CoV-2 and the common cold coronaviruses HCoV-NL63, HCoV-OC43 and HCoV-229E. The QIAamp micro DNA kit was used to extract genomic DNA from the cultured CD4+ T cells.

This receptor was obtained from a human donor who received a COVID-19 vaccine. Recombination connected TRBV2 to TRBJ1-1; the D segment cannot be called with confidence. The sequences come from CD4+ T cells from PBMCs cultured with HCoV-OC43 spike peptides, collected after COVID-19 vaccination. The cell subset or site label here, explained by the study, means: HCoV-OC43 spike overlapping peptide pool stimulation. The DNA reads TGTGCCAGCAGTCTAGGGTTGAACACTGAAGCTTTCTTT. It is translated as CASSLGLNTEAFF.